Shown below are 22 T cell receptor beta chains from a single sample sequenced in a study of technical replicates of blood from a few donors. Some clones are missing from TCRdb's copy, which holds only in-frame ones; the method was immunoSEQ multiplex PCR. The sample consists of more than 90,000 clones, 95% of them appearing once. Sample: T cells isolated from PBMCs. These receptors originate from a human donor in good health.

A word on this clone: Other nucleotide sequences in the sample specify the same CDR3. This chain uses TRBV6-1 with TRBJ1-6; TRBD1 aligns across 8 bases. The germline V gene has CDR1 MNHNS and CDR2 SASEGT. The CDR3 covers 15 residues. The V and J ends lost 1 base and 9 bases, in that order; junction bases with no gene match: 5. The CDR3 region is CASSEGQGTVSPLHF. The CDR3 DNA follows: TGTGCCAGCAGTGAAGGACAGGGGACTGTTTCACCCCTCCACTTT.

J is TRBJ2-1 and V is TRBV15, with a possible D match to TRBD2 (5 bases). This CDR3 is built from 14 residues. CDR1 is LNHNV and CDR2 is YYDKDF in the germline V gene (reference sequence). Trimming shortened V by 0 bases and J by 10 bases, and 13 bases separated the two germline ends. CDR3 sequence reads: CATSRDKNRGEQFF. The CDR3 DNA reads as TGTGCCACCAGCAGAGATAAAAATCGGGGAGAGCAGTTCTTC.

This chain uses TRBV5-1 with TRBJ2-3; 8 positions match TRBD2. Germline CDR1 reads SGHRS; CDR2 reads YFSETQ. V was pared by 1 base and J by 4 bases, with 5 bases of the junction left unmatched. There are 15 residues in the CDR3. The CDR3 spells CASSLTGRDPDTQYF. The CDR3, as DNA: TGCGCCAGCAGCTTGACCGGGAGGGATCCAGATACGCAGTATTTT.

The CDR3 sequence is CASSSDRPVGSPLHF. As DNA, the CDR3 is TGCGCCAGCAGCTCGGACAGGCCGGTCGGTTCACCCCTCCACTTT. V is TRBV5-1 and J is TRBJ1-6, with TRBD1 matching over 7 bases. There are 15 residues in the CDR3. Germline CDR1 SGHRS, CDR2 YFSETQ. J was trimmed by 9 bases and V by 3 bases; bases with no gene match: 9.

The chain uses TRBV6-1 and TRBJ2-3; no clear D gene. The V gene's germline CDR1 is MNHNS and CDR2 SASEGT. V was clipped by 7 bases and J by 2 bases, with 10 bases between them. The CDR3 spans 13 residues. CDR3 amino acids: CASKARYTDTQYF. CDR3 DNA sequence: TGTGCCAGCAAGGCCAGGTACACAGATACGCAGTATTTT.

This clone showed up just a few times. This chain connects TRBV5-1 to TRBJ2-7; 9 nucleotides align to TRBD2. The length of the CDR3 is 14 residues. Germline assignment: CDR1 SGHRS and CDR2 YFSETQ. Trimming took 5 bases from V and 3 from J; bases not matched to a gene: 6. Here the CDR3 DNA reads TGCGCCAGCAGGCGGGAGGGATTGGGCTACGAGCAGTACTTC. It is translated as CASRREGLGYEQYF.

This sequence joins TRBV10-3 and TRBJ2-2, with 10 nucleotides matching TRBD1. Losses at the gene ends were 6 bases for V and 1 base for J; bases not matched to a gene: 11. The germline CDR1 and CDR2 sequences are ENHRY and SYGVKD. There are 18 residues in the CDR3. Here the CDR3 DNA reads TGTGCCATCAGACAAACCGGGACAGGGGTGCTGAACACCGGGGAGCTGTTTTTT. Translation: CAIRQTGTGVLNTGELFF.

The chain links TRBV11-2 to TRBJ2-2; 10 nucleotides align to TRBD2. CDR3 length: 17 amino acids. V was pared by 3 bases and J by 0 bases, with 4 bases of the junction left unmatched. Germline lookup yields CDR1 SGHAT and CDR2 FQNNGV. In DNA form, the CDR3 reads TGTGCCAGCAGCTTCTATAGCGGGGGGACGAACACCGGGGAGCTGTTTTTT. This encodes CASSFYSGGTNTGELFF. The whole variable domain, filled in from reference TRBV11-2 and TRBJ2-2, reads EAGVAQSPRYKIIEKRQSVAFWCNPISGHATLYWYQQILGQGPKLLIQFQNNGVVDDSQLPKDRFSAERLKGVDSTLKIQPAKLEDSAVYLCASSFYSGGTNTGELFFGEGSRLTVL.

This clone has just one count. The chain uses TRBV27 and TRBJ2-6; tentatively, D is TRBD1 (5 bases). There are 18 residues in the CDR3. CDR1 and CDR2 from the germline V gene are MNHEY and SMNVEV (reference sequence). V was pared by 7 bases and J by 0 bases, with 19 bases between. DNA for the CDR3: TGTGCCAGCACGAGATTGACGGACATAAGCTCTGGGGCCAACGTCCTGACTTTC. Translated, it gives CASTRLTDISSGANVLTF.

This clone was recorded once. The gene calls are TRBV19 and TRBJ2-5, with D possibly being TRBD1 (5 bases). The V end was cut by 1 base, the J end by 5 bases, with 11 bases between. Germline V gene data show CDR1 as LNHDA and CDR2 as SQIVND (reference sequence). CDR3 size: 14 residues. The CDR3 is CASSIGGRVETQYF. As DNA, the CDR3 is TGTGCCAGTAGTATAGGGGGCCGGGTTGAGACCCAGTACTTC.

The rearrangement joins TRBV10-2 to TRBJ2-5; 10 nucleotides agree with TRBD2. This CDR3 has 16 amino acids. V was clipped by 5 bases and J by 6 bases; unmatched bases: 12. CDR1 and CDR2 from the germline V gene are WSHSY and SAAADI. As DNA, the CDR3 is TGCGCCAGCAGTTGGGGGACTAGCGCATCCTACCAGACCCAGTACTTC. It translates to CASSWGTSASYQTQYF.

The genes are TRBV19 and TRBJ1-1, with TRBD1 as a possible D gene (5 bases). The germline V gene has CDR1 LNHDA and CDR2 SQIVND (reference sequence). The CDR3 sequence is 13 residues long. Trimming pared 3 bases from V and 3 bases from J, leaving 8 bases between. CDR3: CASSIQGDTEAFF. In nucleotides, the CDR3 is TGTGCCAGTAGTATCCAGGGTGACACTGAAGCTTTCTTT.

CDR3 DNA sequence: TGTGCCAGCAGTTCAACGGGGACTGAAGCTTTCTTT. Translating it yields CASSSTGTEAFF. The chain combines TRBV6-5 with TRBJ1-1, with unresolved D. Germline CDR1 is MNHEY and CDR2 is SVGAGI. Trimming cost V 4 bases and J 5 bases, with 8 bases left between them. The CDR3 is 12 amino acids.

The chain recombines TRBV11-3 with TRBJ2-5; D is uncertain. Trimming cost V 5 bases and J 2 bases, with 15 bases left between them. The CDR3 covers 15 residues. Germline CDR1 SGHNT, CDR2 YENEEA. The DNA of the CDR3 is TGTGCCAGCAGCCCGCAAACCTACTTACAAGAGACCCAGTACTTC. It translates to CASSPQTYLQETQYF.

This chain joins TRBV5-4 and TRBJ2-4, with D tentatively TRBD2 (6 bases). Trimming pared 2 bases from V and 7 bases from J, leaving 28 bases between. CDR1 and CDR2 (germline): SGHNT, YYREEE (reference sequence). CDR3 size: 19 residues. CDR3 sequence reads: CASSFVGGSDPPWWNIQYF. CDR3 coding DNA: TGTGCCAGCAGCTTTGTCGGAGGGTCAGACCCCCCATGGTGGAACATTCAGTACTTC.

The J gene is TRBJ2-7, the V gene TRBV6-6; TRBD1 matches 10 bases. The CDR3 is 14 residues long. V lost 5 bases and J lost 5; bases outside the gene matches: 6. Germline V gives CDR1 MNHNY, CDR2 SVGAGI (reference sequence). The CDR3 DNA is TGTGCCAGCAGTCGCGACAGGGGGCGCGACGAGCAGTACTTC. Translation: CASSRDRGRDEQYF.

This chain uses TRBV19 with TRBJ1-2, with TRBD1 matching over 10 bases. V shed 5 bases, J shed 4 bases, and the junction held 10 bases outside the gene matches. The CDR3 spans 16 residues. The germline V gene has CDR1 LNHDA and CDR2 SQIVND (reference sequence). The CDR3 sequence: CASSAPGGQGPYGYTF. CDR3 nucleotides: TGTGCCAGTAGTGCGCCCGGGGGACAGGGGCCCTATGGCTACACCTTC.

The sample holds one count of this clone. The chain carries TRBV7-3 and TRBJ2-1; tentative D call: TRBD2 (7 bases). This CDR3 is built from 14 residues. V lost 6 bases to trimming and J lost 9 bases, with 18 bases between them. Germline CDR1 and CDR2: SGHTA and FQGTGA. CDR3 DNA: TGTGCCAGCAGTCCACCTGGGGGGGCAGGTGAGCAGTTCTTC. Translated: CASSPPGGAGEQFF.

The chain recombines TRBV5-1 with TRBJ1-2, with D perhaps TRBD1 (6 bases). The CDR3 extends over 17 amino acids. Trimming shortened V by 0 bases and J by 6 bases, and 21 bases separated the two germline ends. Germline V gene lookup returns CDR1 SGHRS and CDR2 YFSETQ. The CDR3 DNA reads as TGCGCCAGCAGCTTGGAGCCAGGGGCCACATTTAAGGATGGCTACACCTTC. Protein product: CASSLEPGATFKDGYTF.

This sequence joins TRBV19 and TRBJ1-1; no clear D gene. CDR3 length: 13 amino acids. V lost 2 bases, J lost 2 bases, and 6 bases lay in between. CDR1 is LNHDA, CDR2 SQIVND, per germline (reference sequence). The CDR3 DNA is TGTGCCAGTAGTATACGGGATAACACTGAAGCTTTCTTT. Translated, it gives CASSIRDNTEAFF.

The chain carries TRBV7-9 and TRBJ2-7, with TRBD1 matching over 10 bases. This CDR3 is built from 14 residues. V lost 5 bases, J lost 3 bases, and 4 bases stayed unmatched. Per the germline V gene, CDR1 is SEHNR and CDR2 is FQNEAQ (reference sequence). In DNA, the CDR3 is TGTGCCAGCAGCGCCGGACAGGGGGGCTACGAGCAGTACTTC. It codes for CASSAGQGGYEQYF.

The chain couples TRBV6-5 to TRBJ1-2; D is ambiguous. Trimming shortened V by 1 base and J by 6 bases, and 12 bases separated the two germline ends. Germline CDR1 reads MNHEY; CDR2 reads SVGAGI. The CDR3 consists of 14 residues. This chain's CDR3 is CASSYLTREDGYTF. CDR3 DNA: TGTGCCAGCAGTTACTTGACTAGGGAGGATGGCTACACCTTC.